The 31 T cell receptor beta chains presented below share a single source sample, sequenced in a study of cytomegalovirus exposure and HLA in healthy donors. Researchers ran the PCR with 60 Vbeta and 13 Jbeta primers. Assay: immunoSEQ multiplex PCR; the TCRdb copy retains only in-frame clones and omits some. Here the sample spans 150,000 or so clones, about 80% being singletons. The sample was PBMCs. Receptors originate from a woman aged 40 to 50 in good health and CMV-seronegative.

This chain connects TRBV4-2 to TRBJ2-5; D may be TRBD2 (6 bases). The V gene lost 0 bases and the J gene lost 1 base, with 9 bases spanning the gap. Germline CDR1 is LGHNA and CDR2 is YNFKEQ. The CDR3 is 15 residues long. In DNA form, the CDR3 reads TGTGCCAGCAGCCAAGACCGGACTACCCAAGAGACCCAGTACTTC. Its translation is CASSQDRTTQETQYF.

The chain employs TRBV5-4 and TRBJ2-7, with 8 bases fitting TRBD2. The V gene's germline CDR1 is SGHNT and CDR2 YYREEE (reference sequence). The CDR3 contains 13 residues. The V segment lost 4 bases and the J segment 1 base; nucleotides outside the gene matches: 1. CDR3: CASSRGGSYEQYF. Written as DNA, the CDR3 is TGTGCCAGCAGCCGGGGGGGATCCTACGAGCAGTACTTC.

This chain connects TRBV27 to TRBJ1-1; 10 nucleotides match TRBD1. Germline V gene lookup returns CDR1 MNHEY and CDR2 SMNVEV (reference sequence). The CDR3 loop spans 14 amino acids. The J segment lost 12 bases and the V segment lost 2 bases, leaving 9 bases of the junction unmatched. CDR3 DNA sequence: TGTGCCAGCAGTTTACTAGGACAGGGGGGCGATACTTTCTTT. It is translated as CASSLLGQGGDTFF.

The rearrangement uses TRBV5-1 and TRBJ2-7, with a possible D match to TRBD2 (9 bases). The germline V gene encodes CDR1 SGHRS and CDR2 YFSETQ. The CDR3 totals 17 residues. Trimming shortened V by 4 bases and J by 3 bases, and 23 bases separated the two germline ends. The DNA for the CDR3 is TGCGCCAGCAGCCAGGGGGCCCTGGCGGGGGGGGGCTACGAGCAGTACTTC. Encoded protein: CASSQGALAGGGYEQYF.

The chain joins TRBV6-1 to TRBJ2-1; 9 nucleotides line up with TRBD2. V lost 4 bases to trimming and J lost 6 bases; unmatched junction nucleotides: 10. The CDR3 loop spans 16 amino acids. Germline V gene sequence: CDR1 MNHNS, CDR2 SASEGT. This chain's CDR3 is CASSADTGTSLNEQFF. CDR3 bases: TGTGCCAGCAGTGCGGACACCGGGACTAGCCTCAATGAGCAGTTCTTC.

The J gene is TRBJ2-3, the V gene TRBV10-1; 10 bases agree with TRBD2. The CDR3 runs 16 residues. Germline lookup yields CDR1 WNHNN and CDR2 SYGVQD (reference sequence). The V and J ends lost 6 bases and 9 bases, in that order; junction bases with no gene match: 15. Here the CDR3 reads CASSDNRGTSGDTQYF. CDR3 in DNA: TGCGCCAGCAGCGATAACCGGGGCACTAGCGGGGACACGCAGTATTTT.

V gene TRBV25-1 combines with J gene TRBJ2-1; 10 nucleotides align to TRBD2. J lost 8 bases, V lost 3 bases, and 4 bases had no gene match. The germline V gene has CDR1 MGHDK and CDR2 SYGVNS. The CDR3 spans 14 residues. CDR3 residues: CASSDPGLAYEQFF. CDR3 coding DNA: TGTGCCAGCAGTGATCCGGGACTAGCGTATGAGCAGTTCTTC.

CDR3 bases: TGTGCCAGCAGCCTATCAAGCCAGGGGAGCAGGGCCTACGAGCAGTACTTC. Translated, it gives CASSLSSQGSRAYEQYF. This rearrangement joins TRBV28 to TRBJ2-7; perhaps TRBD1 as D (6 bases). This CDR3 is 17 amino acids long. V lost 6 bases and J lost 2, with 23 bases in between. Germline-derived CDR1 and CDR2 are MDHEN and SYDVKM.

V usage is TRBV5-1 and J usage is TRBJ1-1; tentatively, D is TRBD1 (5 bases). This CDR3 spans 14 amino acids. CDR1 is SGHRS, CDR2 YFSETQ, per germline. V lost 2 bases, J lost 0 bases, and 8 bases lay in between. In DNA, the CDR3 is TGCGCCAGCAGCTTAGGGGCCATGAACACTGAAGCTTTCTTT. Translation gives CASSLGAMNTEAFF. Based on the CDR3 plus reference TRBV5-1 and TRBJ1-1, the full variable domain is KAGVTQTPRYLIKTRGQQVTLSCSPISGHRSVSWYQQTPGQGLQFLFEYFSETQRNKGNFPGRFSGRQFSNSRSEMNVSTLELGDSALYLCASSLGAMNTEAFFGQGTRLTVV.

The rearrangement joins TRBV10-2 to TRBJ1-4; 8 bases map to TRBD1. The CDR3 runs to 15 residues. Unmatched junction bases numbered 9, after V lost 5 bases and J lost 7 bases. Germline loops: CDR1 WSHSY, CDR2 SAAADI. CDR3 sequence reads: CASSSPQGGSEKLFF. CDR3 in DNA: TGCGCCAGCAGTTCCCCACAGGGGGGCAGTGAAAAACTGTTTTTT.

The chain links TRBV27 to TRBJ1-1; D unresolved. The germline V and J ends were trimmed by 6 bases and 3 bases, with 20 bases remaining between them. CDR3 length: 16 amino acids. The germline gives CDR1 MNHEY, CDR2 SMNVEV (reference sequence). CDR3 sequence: CASRKNERTSDTEAFF. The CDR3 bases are TGTGCCAGCAGAAAGAATGAAAGAACTTCTGACACTGAAGCTTTCTTT.

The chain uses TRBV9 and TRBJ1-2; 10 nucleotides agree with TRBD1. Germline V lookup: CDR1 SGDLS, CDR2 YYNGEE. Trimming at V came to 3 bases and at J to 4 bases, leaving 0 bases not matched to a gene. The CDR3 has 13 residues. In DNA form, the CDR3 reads TGTGCCAGCAGCGGGGACAGGGGCTATGGCTACACCTTC. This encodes CASSGDRGYGYTF.

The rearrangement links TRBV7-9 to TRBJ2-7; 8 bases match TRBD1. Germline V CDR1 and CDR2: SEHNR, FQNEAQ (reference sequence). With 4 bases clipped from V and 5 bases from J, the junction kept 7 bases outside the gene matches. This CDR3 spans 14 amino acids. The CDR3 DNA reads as TGTGCCAGCAGCTGGGAACAGGGGGTCCACGAGCAGTACTTC. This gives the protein CASSWEQGVHEQYF.

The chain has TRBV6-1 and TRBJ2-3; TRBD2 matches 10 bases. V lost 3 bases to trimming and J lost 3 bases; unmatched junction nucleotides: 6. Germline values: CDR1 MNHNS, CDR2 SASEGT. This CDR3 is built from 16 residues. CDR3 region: CASSDLAGGVTDTQYF. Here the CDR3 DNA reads TGTGCCAGCAGTGATTTAGCGGGAGGAGTGACAGATACGCAGTATTTT.

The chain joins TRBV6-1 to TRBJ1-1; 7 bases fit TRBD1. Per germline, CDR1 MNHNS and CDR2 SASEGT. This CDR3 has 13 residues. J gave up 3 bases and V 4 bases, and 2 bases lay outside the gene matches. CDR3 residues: CASSAQGHTEAFF. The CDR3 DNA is TGTGCCAGCAGTGCACAGGGGCACACTGAAGCTTTCTTT.

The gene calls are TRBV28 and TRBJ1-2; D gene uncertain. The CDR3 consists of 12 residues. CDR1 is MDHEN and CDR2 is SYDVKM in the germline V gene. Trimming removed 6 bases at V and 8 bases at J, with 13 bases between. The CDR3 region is CASSPSRYGYTF. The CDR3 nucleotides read TGTGCCAGCAGCCCATCCCGCTACGGCTACACCTTC.

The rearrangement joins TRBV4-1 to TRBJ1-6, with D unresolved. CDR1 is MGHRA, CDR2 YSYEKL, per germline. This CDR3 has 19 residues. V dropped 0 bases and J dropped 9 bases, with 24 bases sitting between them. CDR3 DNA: TGCGCCAGCAGCCAAGATGAGTTAGGGAGGACGGGAGATAGTTCACCCCTCCACTTT. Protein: CASSQDELGRTGDSSPLHF.

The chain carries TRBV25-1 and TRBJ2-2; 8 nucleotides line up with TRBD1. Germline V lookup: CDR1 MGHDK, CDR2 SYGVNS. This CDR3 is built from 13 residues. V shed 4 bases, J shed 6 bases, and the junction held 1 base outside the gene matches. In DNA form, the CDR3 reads TGTGCCAGCAGTGGACAGGGGCCCGGGGAGCTGTTTTTT. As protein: CASSGQGPGELFF.

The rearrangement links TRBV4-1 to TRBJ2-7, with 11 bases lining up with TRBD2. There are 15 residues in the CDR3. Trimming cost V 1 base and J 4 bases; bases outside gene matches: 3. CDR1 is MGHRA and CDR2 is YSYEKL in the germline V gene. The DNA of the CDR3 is TGCGCCAGCAGCCAAGCCCTAGCGGGAGGTTACGAGCAGTACTTC. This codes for CASSQALAGGYEQYF.

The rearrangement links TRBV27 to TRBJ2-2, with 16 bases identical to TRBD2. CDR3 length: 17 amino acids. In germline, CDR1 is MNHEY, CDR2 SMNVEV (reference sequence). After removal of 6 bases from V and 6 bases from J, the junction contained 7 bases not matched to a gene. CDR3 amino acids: CASSSGTSGGAAGELFF. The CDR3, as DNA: TGTGCCAGCAGCTCGGGGACTAGCGGGGGGGCCGCCGGGGAGCTGTTTTTT.

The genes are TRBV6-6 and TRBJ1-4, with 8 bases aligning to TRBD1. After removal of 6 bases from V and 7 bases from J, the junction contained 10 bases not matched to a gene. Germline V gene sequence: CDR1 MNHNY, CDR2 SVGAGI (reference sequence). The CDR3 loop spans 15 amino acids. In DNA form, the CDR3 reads TGTGCCAGCAGAGGAACCGGGACAGGAGGTGAAAAACTGTTTTTT. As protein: CASRGTGTGGEKLFF.

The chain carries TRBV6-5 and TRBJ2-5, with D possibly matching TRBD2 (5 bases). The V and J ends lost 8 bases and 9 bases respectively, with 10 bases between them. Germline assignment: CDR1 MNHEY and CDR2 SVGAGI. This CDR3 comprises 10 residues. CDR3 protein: CASRGRSQYF. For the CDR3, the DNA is TGTGCCAGCCGCGGGCGGTCCCAGTACTTC.

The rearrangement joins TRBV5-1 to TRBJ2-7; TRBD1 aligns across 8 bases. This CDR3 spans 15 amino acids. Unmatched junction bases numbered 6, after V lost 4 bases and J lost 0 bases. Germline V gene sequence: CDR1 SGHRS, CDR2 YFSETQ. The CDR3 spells CASSVRQGSSYEQYF. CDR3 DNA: TGCGCCAGCAGCGTAAGACAGGGGAGCTCCTACGAGCAGTACTTC.

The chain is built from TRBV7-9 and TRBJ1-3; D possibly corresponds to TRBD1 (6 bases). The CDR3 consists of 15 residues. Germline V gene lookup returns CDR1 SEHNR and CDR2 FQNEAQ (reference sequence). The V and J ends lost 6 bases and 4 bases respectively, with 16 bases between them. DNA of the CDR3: TGTGCCAGCAGTCCACAGGGCACGGACGGAAACACCATATATTTT. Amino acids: CASSPQGTDGNTIYF.

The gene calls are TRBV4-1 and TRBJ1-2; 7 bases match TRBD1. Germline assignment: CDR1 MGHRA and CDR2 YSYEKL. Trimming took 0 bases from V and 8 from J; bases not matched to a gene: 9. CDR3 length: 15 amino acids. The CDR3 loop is CASSQDWQGVRGYTF. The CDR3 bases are TGCGCCAGCAGCCAAGATTGGCAGGGGGTAAGGGGCTACACCTTC.

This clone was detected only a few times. The CDR3 protein is CASSAGSGYGYTF. Written as DNA, the CDR3 is TGTGCCAGCAGTGCGGGGTCCGGCTATGGCTACACCTTC. This chain connects TRBV5-8 to TRBJ1-2; D is uncertain. Germline CDR1 and CDR2: SGHTS and YDEGEE. The ends were cut back, 5 bases at V and 4 bases at J, with 12 bases in the middle. This CDR3 has 13 residues.

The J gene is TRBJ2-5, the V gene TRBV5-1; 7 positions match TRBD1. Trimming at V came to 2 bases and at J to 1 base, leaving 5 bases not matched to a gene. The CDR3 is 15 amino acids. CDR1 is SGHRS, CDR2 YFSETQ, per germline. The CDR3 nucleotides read TGCGCCAGCAGCTTCAATGAGGGGGCCCAAGAGACCCAGTACTTC. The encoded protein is CASSFNEGAQETQYF.

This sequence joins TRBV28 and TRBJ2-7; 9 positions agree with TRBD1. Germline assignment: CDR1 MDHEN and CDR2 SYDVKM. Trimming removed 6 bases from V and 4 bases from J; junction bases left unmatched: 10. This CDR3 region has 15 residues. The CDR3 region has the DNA TGTGCCAGCAGCCAGGAGACAGGGGGGAGATACGAGCAGTACTTC. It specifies CASSQETGGRYEQYF.

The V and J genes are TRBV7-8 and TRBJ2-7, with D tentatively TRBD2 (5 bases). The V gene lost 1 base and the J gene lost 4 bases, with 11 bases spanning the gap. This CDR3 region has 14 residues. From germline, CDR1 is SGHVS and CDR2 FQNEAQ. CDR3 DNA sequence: TGTGCCAGCAGCTTAGACTCGAGCGGTTACGAGCAGTACTTC. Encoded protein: CASSLDSSGYEQYF. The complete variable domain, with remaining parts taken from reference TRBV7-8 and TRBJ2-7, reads GAGVSQSPRYKVAKRGQDVALRCDPISGHVSLFWYQQALGQGPEFLTYFQNEAQLDKSGLPSDRFFAERPEGSVSTLKIQRTQQEDSAVYLCASSLDSSGYEQYFGPGTRLTVT.

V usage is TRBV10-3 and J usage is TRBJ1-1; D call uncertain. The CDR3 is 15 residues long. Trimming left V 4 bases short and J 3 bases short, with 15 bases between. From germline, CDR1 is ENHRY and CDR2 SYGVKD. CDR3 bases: TGTGCCATCAGTGTGAGACAAACCCAGGACACTGAAGCTTTCTTT. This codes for CAISVRQTQDTEAFF.

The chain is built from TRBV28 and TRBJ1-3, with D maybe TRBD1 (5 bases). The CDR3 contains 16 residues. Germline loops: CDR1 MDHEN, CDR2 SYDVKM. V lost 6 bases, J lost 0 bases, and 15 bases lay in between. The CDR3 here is CASSQDILDSGNTIYF. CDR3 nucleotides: TGTGCCAGCAGCCAGGACATTCTAGACTCTGGAAACACCATATATTTT.